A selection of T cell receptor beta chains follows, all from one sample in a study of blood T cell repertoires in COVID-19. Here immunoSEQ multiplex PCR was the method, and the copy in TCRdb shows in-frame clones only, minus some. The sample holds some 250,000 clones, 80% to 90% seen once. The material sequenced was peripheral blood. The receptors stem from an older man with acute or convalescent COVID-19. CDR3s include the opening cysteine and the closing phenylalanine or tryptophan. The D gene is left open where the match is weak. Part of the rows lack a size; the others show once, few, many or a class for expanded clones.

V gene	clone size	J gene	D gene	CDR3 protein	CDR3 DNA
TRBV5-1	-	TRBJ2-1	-	CASSLEGVSSPYNEQFF	TGCGCCAGCAGCTTGGAAGGAGTTAGCTCACCTTACAATGAGCAGTTCTTC
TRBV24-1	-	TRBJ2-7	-	CATSDRKTDIDEQYF	TGTGCCACCAGTGATCGGAAGACGGACATAGACGAGCAGTACTTC
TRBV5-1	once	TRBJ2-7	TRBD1	CASGGTGSYEQYF	TGCGCCAGCGGGGGGACAGGGTCCTACGAGCAGTACTTC
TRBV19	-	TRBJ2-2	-	CASSGHGGFGELFF	TGTGCCAGTAGTGGTCACGGGGGATTCGGGGAGCTGTTTTTT
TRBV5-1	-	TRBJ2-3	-	CASSPHTDTQYF	TGCGCCAGCAGCCCACACACAGATACGCAGTATTTT
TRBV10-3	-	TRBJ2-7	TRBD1	CAITSRARDSAYEQYF	TGTGCCATCACTTCCCGAGCCCGGGACAGTGCCTACGAGCAGTACTTC
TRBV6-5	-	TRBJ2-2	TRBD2	CASRTGRLYTGELFF	TGTGCCAGCAGGACCGGGAGGCTGTACACCGGGGAGCTGTTTTTT
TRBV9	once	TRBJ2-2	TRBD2	CASSVDWTSPTGELFF	TGTGCCAGCAGCGTAGATTGGACTAGCCCCACCGGGGAGCTGTTTTTT
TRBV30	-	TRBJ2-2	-	CAWSVSVLRGSGELFF	TGTGCCTGGAGTGTATCGGTTCTTCGGGGGTCCGGGGAGCTGTTTTTT
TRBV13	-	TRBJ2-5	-	CASSLPPEETQYF	TGTGCCAGCAGCTTACCGCCTGAGGAGACCCAGTACTTC
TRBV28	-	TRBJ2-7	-	CASSRVLVRVGYEQYF	TGTGCCAGCAGCCGAGTACTAGTCCGCGTGGGGTACGAGCAGTACTTC
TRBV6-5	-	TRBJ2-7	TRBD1	CASRTDRSSYEQYF	TGTGCCAGCAGAACGGACAGGAGCTCCTACGAGCAGTACTTC
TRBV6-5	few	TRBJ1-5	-	CASSYQRGGPQHF	TGTGCCAGCAGTTACCAAAGGGGTGGTCCCCAGCATTTT
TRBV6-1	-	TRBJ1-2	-	CASSEIVDQGGGYTF	TGTGCCAGCAGTGAAATAGTGGATCAGGGCGGTGGCTACACCTTC
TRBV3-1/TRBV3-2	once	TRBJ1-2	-	CASSLAGASSYGYTF	TGTGCCAGCAGCCTCGCGGGGGCGTCAAGCTATGGCTACACCTTC
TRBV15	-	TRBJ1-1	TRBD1	CATSTGGTEAFF	TGTGCCACCAGCACAGGGGGCACTGAAGCTTTCTTT
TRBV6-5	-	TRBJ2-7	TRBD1	CASRSGTGYYEQYF	TGTGCCAGCCGATCCGGGACAGGGTACTACGAGCAGTACTTC
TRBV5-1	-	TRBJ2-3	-	CASHSQAGTDTQYF	TGCGCCAGCCATTCCCAGGCCGGCACAGATACGCAGTATTTT
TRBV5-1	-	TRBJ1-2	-	CASSLEWTAVFYGYTF	TGCGCCAGCAGCTTGGAATGGACAGCCGTATTCTATGGCTACACCTTC
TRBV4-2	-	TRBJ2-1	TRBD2	CASSQDTGTSRFF	TGTGCCAGCAGCCAAGATACGGGGACTAGCCGGTTCTTC
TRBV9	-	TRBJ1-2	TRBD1	CASSADGTGYGYTF	TGTGCCAGCAGCGCAGACGGGACAGGCTATGGCTACACCTTC
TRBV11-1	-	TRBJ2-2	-	CASSPGMNTGELFF	TGTGCCAGCAGCCCCGGGATGAACACCGGGGAGCTGTTTTTT
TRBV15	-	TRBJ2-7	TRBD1	CATSNQRWDRGFYEQYF	TGTGCCACCAGCAACCAAAGGTGGGACAGGGGTTTCTACGAGCAGTACTTC
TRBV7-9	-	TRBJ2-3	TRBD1	CASDKGTGVTDTQYF	TGTGCCAGCGACAAGGGGACAGGGGTGACAGATACGCAGTATTTT
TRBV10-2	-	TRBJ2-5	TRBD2	CASSNTKRVAGEQETQYF	TGCGCCAGCAGTAATACCAAAAGGGTAGCGGGGGAACAAGAGACCCAGTACTTC
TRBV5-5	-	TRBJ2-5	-	CASSLEGRAGPTQETQYF	TGTGCCAGCAGCTTGGAGGGTAGGGCAGGGCCAACCCAAGAGACCCAGTACTTC
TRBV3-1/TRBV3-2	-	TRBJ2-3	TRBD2	CASSATSGGSSTDTQYF	TGTGCCAGCAGTGCTACTAGCGGGGGGTCCAGCACAGATACGCAGTATTTT
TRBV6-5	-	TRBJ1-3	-	CASTEVPHSGNTIYF	TGTGCCAGCACAGAAGTTCCACACTCTGGAAACACCATATATTTT
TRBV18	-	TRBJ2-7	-	CASSPQESEQYF	TGTGCCAGCTCACCCCAGGAAAGCGAGCAGTACTTC
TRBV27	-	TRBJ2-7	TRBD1	CASSLRTGARMLLEQYF	TGTGCCAGCAGTCTCCGGACAGGGGCAAGGATGCTACTGGAACAGTACTTC
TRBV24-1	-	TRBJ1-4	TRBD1	CATSDSTGAGEKLFF	TGTGCCACCAGTGATTCTACAGGGGCTGGGGAAAAACTGTTTTTT
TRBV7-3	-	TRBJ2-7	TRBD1	CASSRDRASHEQYF	TGTGCCAGCAGCCGCGACAGGGCTTCCCACGAGCAGTACTTC
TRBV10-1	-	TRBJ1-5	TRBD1	CASSQGVDQPQHF	TGCGCCAGCAGCCAGGGGGTCGATCAGCCCCAGCATTTT
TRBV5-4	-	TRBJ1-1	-	CASSSTGSGLGSTEAFF	TGTGCCAGCAGCTCTACAGGGTCGGGGTTAGGATCCACTGAAGCTTTCTTT
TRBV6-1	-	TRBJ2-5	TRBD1	CASSEPRQGAETQYF	TGTGCCAGCAGTGAACCAAGACAGGGCGCAGAGACCCAGTACTTC
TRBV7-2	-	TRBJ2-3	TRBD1	CASSFPRTGVSTQYF	TGTGCCAGCAGCTTCCCCCGGACAGGGGTATCTACGCAGTATTTT